This T cell receptor (beta chain) derives from a study of blood T cell repertoires in COVID-19. Study details: T cells, B-cell-depleted T cells, or PBMCs supplied cDNA or gDNA.

Authors' methods: Reference gene primer amplification gave nucleated cell count estimates. Sequenced by immunoSEQ multiplex PCR; TCRdb stores in-frame clones only, minus some. The DNA was the basis for D and trimming; V, J and clone size are from that table. The sample gives some 100,000 clones, around 81% of which show up once; around 4.2% is in the top ten. V gave up 3 bases and J gave up 0 bases, with 6 bases separating them. The CDR3 consists of 14 residues. CDR1 and CDR2 from the germline V gene are LNHDA and SQIVND (reference sequence). As regards this clone: This specimen includes other DNA sequences encoding the same CDR3.

This chain connects TRBV19 to TRBJ1-5; no clear D gene. This sequence was found in a human donor in a cohort sampled during active or convalescent COVID-19. What was sequenced was peripheral blood. The DNA of the CDR3 is TGTGCCAGTAGTATCCTATATAGCAATCAGCCCCAGCATTTT. Translating it yields CASSILYSNQPQHF.